One sample yielded the 20 T cell receptor beta chains listed below, sequenced in a study of identical twins. TCRdb recomputed calls from the 5' RACE reads with MiXCR, one row per CDR3 protein. The sample lists 690,000 or so distinct CDR3 sequences, about 9.4% occurring once. The data also belong to a second study, concerning yellow fever vaccine responses in identical twins.

Sequences were obtained from PBMCs. The source of these receptors is a woman aged 18-29 years in good health.

This clonotype was counted many times. V is TRBV7-9 and J is TRBJ2-1, with D unclear. CDR1 is SEHNR, CDR2 FQNEAQ, per germline (reference sequence). The ends were cut back, 9 bases at V and 5 bases at J, with 20 bases in the middle. This CDR3 has 15 amino acids. The chain's CDR3 is CASLSSRNLNNEQFF. CDR3 nucleotides: TGTGCCAGTTTATCGAGTCGAAATCTAAACAATGAGCAGTTCTTC.

This clonotype was seen ten or more times. The CDR3 protein is CASSYGWTGTEAFF. CDR3 coding DNA: TGTGCCAGCAGTTACGGGTGGACGGGCACTGAAGCTTTCTTT. V and J are TRBV6-2 or TRBV6-3 and TRBJ1-1; D not resolved. The CDR3 totals 14 residues. The germline V gene encodes CDR1 MNHEY and CDR2 SVGEGT. V lost 2 bases to trimming and J lost 4 bases, with 11 bases between them.

DNA of the CDR3: TGTGCCAGCAGTTCTTTGACTTCTAGCGGGAAGATCCAAGAGACCCAGTACTTC. It encodes CASSSLTSSGKIQETQYF. V and J are TRBV12-3 or TRBV12-4 and TRBJ2-5; 9 nucleotides agree with TRBD2. The CDR3 consists of 18 residues. The V and J ends lost 4 bases and 1 base, in that order; junction bases with no gene match: 13.

The rearrangement joins TRBV6-1 to TRBJ1-2; possible D gene TRBD1, 5 bases. CDR1 MNHNS and CDR2 SASEGT come from the germline V gene. The CDR3 consists of 17 residues. V was shortened by 6 bases and J by 3 bases, with 23 bases between the two germline ends. The CDR3 loop is CASSPKDRKGDHYGYTF. The DNA for the CDR3 is TGTGCCAGCAGCCCCAAAGACAGAAAAGGAGATCACTATGGCTACACCTTC.

The sample holds many counts of this clonotype. The rearrangement links TRBV29-1 to TRBJ2-7; TRBD1 is a possible D gene (5 bases). The germline CDR1 and CDR2 sequences are SQVTM and ANQGSEA. V was cut by 0 bases and J by 1 base, with 10 bases left in between. This CDR3 has 14 amino acids. CDR3: CSVEDLDSSYEQYF. The CDR3 region has the DNA TGCAGCGTTGAAGATCTAGACAGTTCCTACGAGCAGTACTTC.

This clonotype was seen at least ten times. The genes are TRBV6-2 or TRBV6-3 and TRBJ2-2; 9 nucleotides agree with TRBD2. Germline V lookup: CDR1 MNHEY, CDR2 SVGEGT. The CDR3 spans 18 residues. Germline trimming cut 2 bases from V and 4 bases from J; bases unmatched to any gene: 11. CDR3 DNA sequence: TGTGCCAGCAGTTACCACCCCGGGACTAGCTTCTTCACCGGGGAGCTGTTTTTT. This encodes CASSYHPGTSFFTGELFF.

V gene TRBV4-1 combines with J gene TRBJ2-5; D is possibly TRBD2 (6 bases). With 0 bases removed from V and 4 bases from J, the gap between germline ends came to 9 bases. The CDR3 is made up of 14 amino acids. Looked up from germline, CDR1 is MGHRA and CDR2 is YSYEKL. The CDR3 sequence is CASSQEGLVETQYF. The CDR3 DNA reads TGCGCCAGCAGCCAAGAGGGACTTGTAGAGACCCAGTACTTC.

This clonotype was seen repeatedly, ten times or more. The chain couples TRBV20-1 to TRBJ2-5; no clear D gene. Germline lookup yields CDR1 DFQATT and CDR2 SNEGSKA (reference sequence). There are 13 residues in the CDR3. V was clipped by 6 bases and J by 9 bases, with 20 bases between them. CDR3 bases: TGCAGTGCCAGTCAAACTCTAATTGGGCCCCAGTACTTC. Translation gives CSASQTLIGPQYF.

V and J are TRBV7-8 and TRBJ2-4; the D gene is possibly TRBD2 (5 bases). The CDR3 has 13 amino acids. V lost 7 bases to trimming and J lost 7 bases, with 14 bases between them. Germline V CDR1 and CDR2: SGHVS, FQNEAQ. The CDR3: CASTPVPGNIQYF. DNA of the CDR3: TGTGCCAGCACCCCGGTCCCGGGGAACATTCAGTACTTC. Full variable domain (remainder filled in from reference TRBV7-8 and TRBJ2-4): GAGVSQSPRYKVAKRGQDVALRCDPISGHVSLFWYQQALGQGPEFLTYFQNEAQLDKSGLPSDRFFAERPEGSVSTLKIQRTQQEDSAVYLCASTPVPGNIQYFGAGTRLSVL.

The chain uses TRBV20-1 and TRBJ2-1; TRBD1 matches 8 bases. This CDR3 spans 15 amino acids. Germline V gene lookup returns CDR1 DFQATT and CDR2 SNEGSKA (reference sequence). With V trimmed by 3 bases and J by 1 base, 5 bases remained unmatched. Here the CDR3 reads CSASKGQGSYNEQFF. CDR3 bases: TGCAGTGCTAGTAAAGGACAGGGATCCTACAATGAGCAGTTCTTC.

This clonotype was seen a few times. The chain links TRBV20-1 to TRBJ2-1; 9 nucleotides match TRBD2. The V gene's germline CDR1 is DFQATT and CDR2 SNEGSKA (reference sequence). The CDR3 covers 15 residues. V shed 0 bases, J shed 2 bases, and the junction held 2 bases outside the gene matches. In DNA form, the CDR3 reads TGCAGTGCTAGAGAACGCGGGGGGGCCTACAATGAGCAGTTCTTC. Translating gives CSARERGGAYNEQFF.

The DNA for the CDR3 is TGTGCCAGCAGCGTAGTAGGTGGGGTCGTGGGGACTAGCGGGAGGAATTACGAGCAGTACTTC. This translates into CASSVVGGVVGTSGRNYEQYF. The rearrangement links TRBV9 to TRBJ2-7; TRBD2 matches 15 bases. The CDR3 totals 21 residues. Germline CDR1 SGDLS, CDR2 YYNGEE. V trimming: 0 bases; J trimming: 4 bases; junction bases outside the gene matches: 17. Using reference TRBV9 and TRBJ2-7 for the parts outside the CDR3, the full variable domain is DSGVTQTPKHLITATGQRVTLRCSPRSGDLSVYWYQQSLDQGLQFLIQYYNGEERAKGNILERFSAQQFPDLHSELNLSSLELGDSALYFCASSVVGGVVGTSGRNYEQYFGPGTRLTVT.

This clonotype was found a few times. The CDR3 reads CSARRSTQQYF. CDR3 in DNA: TGCAGTGCTAGGCGGTCGACCCAACAGTACTTC. The rearrangement joins TRBV20-1 to TRBJ2-7, with D hard to call. The CDR3 runs to 11 residues. The germline V gene encodes CDR1 DFQATT and CDR2 SNEGSKA (reference sequence). Trimming took off 3 bases at V and 10 bases at J, with 13 bases between the two ends.

This clonotype was picked up many times. V and J are TRBV4-2 and TRBJ2-7, with D unclear. There are 13 residues in the CDR3. CDR1 and CDR2 (germline): LGHNA, YNFKEQ. Trimming cost V 4 bases and J 1 base, with 8 bases left between them. In nucleotides, the CDR3 is TGTGCCAGCAGCCCATCACTTTCCTACGAGCAGTACTTC. Its protein is CASSPSLSYEQYF.

The V and J genes are TRBV20-1 and TRBJ1-4; a weak D match, TRBD1 (5 bases). The germline V and J ends were trimmed by 2 bases and 4 bases, with 11 bases remaining between them. This CDR3 comprises 14 residues. The germline gives CDR1 DFQATT, CDR2 SNEGSKA (reference sequence). The CDR3: CSARRQGLNEKLFF. Written as DNA, the CDR3 is TGCAGTGCTAGACGGCAGGGTCTTAATGAAAAACTGTTTTTT.

This clonotype came up a few times. J is TRBJ2-1 and V is TRBV7-8; D assignment may be TRBD1 or TRBD2 (5 bases each). This CDR3 has 13 residues. Germline values: CDR1 SGHVS, CDR2 FQNEAQ. Trimming shortened V by 5 bases and J by 5 bases, and 10 bases separated the two germline ends. The CDR3 reads CASSQGRHNEQFF. The CDR3 DNA reads as TGTGCCAGCAGCCAGGGACGCCACAATGAGCAGTTCTTC.

V and J are TRBV4-3 and TRBJ2-1, with D perhaps TRBD2 (5 bases). This CDR3 comprises 13 residues. The V end was cut by 0 bases, the J end by 12 bases, with 12 bases between. CDR1 is LGHNA and CDR2 is YSLEER in the germline V gene. CDR3 sequence (DNA): TGCGCCAGCAGCCAAGAAAACTGGAGGTGGCAGTTCTTC. As protein: CASSQENWRWQFF.

This clonotype was seen at least ten times. The chain recombines TRBV4-2 with TRBJ2-4, with D perhaps TRBD2 (5 bases). V gave up 1 base and J gave up 4 bases, with 8 bases separating them. Looked up from germline, CDR1 is LGHNA and CDR2 is YNFKEQ. The CDR3 is made up of 14 amino acids. Written as DNA, the CDR3 is TGTGCCAGCAGCCAAGTTAGCGTGAAAAACATTCAGTACTTC. As protein: CASSQVSVKNIQYF.

This clonotype was picked up a small number of times. The J gene is TRBJ2-1, the V gene TRBV10-3, with 11 bases that match TRBD2. The germline V gene encodes CDR1 ENHRY and CDR2 SYGVKD. Trimming took 10 bases from V and 0 from J; bases not matched to a gene: 11. The CDR3 has 17 amino acids. CDR3 residues: CATKGSSGGSSYNEQFF. CDR3 sequence (DNA): TGTGCCACCAAGGGGTCTAGCGGGGGGAGCTCCTACAATGAGCAGTTCTTC.

Only a few counts were recorded for this clonotype. The chain joins TRBV12-3 or TRBV12-4 to TRBJ1-1; D possibly corresponds to TRBD1 (6 bases). Trimming removed 5 bases from V and 5 bases from J, with 12 bases in between. CDR3 length: 13 amino acids. CDR3 sequence reads: CASSATGKTEAFF. CDR3 coding DNA: TGTGCCAGCAGTGCTACAGGGAAAACTGAAGCTTTCTTT.